These T cell receptor beta chains were read from a single sample in a study of graft-versus-host responses after intestinal transplantation. No antigens are known for them. The repertoire was sequenced with immunoSEQ multiplex PCR; TCRdb's copy has only in-frame clones and lacks some. The table includes 90,000 to 150,000 clones, approximately 92% detected once. The input for sequencing was unstimulated CD4+ T cells sorted from spleen or lymph node cells, taken before intestinal transplant. The receptors stem from a human donor who received an intestinal transplant. Each CDR3 is given with its conserved first and last residue. D genes are given only for firm matches. Some rows mark clone size as missing; the rest say once, few, many or name a class of expanded clone.

J: TRBJ1-2
D: -
size: -
V: TRBV5-4
DNA: TGTGCCAGCAGCTTGCTGACAGGAAACTATGGCTACACCTTC
CDR3: CASSLLTGNYGYTF

J: TRBJ2-7
D: TRBD1
size: -
V: TRBV6-1
DNA: TGTGCCAGCAGTGGGACGTTTGGCAGGGGGCATTACGAGCAGTACTTC
CDR3: CASSGTFGRGHYEQYF

J: TRBJ2-3
D: -
size: -
V: TRBV29-1
DNA: TGCAGCGTTGGCCAGGCTACCGCCCGCACAGATACGCAGTATTTT
CDR3: CSVGQATARTDTQYF

J: TRBJ2-1
D: TRBD2
size: -
V: TRBV27
DNA: TGTGCCAGCAGTTCCCCGGGACTAGTGGTTGAGCAGTTCTTC
CDR3: CASSSPGLVVEQFF

J: TRBJ1-5
D: -
size: -
V: TRBV7-8
DNA: TGTGCCAGCAGCTTAGCAGCGGGGGGCAATCAGCCCCAGCATTTT
CDR3: CASSLAAGGNQPQHF

J: TRBJ1-1
D: -
size: -
V: TRBV7-3
DNA: TGTGCCAGCAGCCTCGCCGGGCCGGCCTCCCCTGAAGCTTTCTTT
CDR3: CASSLAGPASPEAFF

J: TRBJ2-3
D: TRBD1
size: -
V: TRBV18
DNA: TGTGCCAGCTCACGCCTAACAGGGGGCGGCACAGATACGCAGTATTTT
CDR3: CASSRLTGGGTDTQYF

J: TRBJ2-3
D: TRBD1
size: -
V: TRBV6-5
DNA: TGTGCCAGCGGGGTACAGGGGGGTACAGATACGCAGTATTTT
CDR3: CASGVQGGTDTQYF

J: TRBJ1-4
D: -
size: -
V: TRBV19
DNA: TGTGCCACGAGTACGGGGAATTACAGGGAAAAACTGTTTTTT
CDR3: CATSTGNYREKLFF

J: TRBJ1-2
D: -
size: -
V: TRBV2
DNA: TGTGCCAGCAGTGCATCGGGGCAGAGAGGCTATGGCTACACCTTC
CDR3: CASSASGQRGYGYTF

J: TRBJ2-1
D: -
size: -
V: TRBV5-1
DNA: TGCGCCAGCAGCTTGGCAGGTGAGCAGTTCTTC
CDR3: CASSLAGEQFF

J: TRBJ2-7
D: TRBD1
size: -
V: TRBV9
DNA: TGTGCCAGCAGCGCCCAGGGGGACGGAACCTACGAGCAGTACTTC
CDR3: CASSAQGDGTYEQYF

J: TRBJ2-7
D: -
size: -
V: TRBV5-1
DNA: TGCGCCAGCAGCCAGGGGCCTTCCTACGAGCAGTACTTC
CDR3: CASSQGPSYEQYF

J: TRBJ2-6
D: TRBD1
size: -
V: TRBV2
DNA: TGTGCCAGCCCCCGGGGACAGTTTTTACGTGGGGCCAACGTCCTGACTTTC
CDR3: CASPRGQFLRGANVLTF

J: TRBJ1-2
D: TRBD1
size: -
V: TRBV19
DNA: TGTGCCAGTAGTCGGACAGGGAATGGCTACACCTTC
CDR3: CASSRTGNGYTF

J: TRBJ1-2
D: TRBD1
size: -
V: TRBV7-9
DNA: TGTGCCAGCAGTTTAAGCCGACAGGGTGTTTACGGCTACACCTTC
CDR3: CASSLSRQGVYGYTF

J: TRBJ2-4
D: -
size: -
V: TRBV28
DNA: TGTGCCAGCAGCCTCAGGAAAAACATTCAGTACTTC
CDR3: CASSLRKNIQYF

J: TRBJ1-4
D: -
size: -
V: TRBV7-9
DNA: TGTGCCAGCAGCTTGACAACAACTAATGAAAAACTGTTTTTT
CDR3: CASSLTTTNEKLFF

J: TRBJ1-2
D: -
size: -
V: TRBV6-6
DNA: TGTGCCAGCAGCACTAGCGCGGTTTTCAGCTACACCTTC
CDR3: CASSTSAVFSYTF

J: TRBJ1-3
D: TRBD1
size: -
V: TRBV10-3
DNA: TGTGCCATCAGAGGGGACAGCTCTGGAAACACCATATATTTT
CDR3: CAIRGDSSGNTIYF

J: TRBJ2-5
D: TRBD2
size: once
V: TRBV7-9
DNA: TGTGCCAGCAGCTTCGTCCTAATAGGACTAGCGGGAGTTGAGACCCAGTACTTC
CDR3: CASSFVLIGLAGVETQYF

J: TRBJ2-4
D: -
size: -
V: TRBV5-1
DNA: TGCGCCAGCAACCCCAGAAGCGGATATCTAGCCAAAAACATTCAGTACTTC
CDR3: CASNPRSGYLAKNIQYF

J: TRBJ2-3
D: -
size: -
V: TRBV10-3
DNA: TGTGCCATCAGTGATTTGGGCACAGATACGCAGTATTTT
CDR3: CAISDLGTDTQYF

J: TRBJ1-1
D: -
size: -
V: TRBV5-4
DNA: TGTGCCAGCAGCTTAAGGGGCACTGAAGCTTTCTTT
CDR3: CASSLRGTEAFF

J: TRBJ2-7
D: TRBD2
size: -
V: TRBV30
DNA: TGTGCCTGGAGTGCCTTGACGGGACTAGCATCCGAGCAGTACTTC
CDR3: CAWSALTGLASEQYF

J: TRBJ1-3
D: -
size: -
V: TRBV6-1
DNA: TGTGCCAGCCCGTCCGTCGGAAACACCATATATTTT
CDR3: CASPSVGNTIYF

J: TRBJ1-2
D: -
size: -
V: TRBV2
DNA: TGTGCCAGCAGTGAAGTTGGGGGATCTGGCTACACCTTC
CDR3: CASSEVGGSGYTF

J: TRBJ2-7
D: TRBD1
size: -
V: TRBV18
DNA: TGTGCCAGCTCACCGCAGGGGGACGAGCAGTACTTC
CDR3: CASSPQGDEQYF

J: TRBJ1-1
D: -
size: once
V: TRBV11-2
DNA: TGTGCCAGCTCTCGGGTCGACACTGAAGCTTTCTTT
CDR3: CASSRVDTEAFF

J: TRBJ1-4
D: TRBD1
size: -
V: TRBV28
DNA: TGTGCCAGCAGTTCCCGGGACAGGGCCACTAAAGAAAAACTGTTTTTT
CDR3: CASSSRDRATKEKLFF

J: TRBJ1-1
D: TRBD1
size: once
V: TRBV30
DNA: TGTGCCTGGAGTCGCCAGGGGGGCACTGAAGCTTTCTTT
CDR3: CAWSRQGGTEAFF

J: TRBJ1-3
D: -
size: -
V: TRBV19
DNA: TGTGCCAGTAGTAACCAACAAAGGACCTCTGGAAACACCATATATTTT
CDR3: CASSNQQRTSGNTIYF

J: TRBJ2-7
D: -
size: once
V: TRBV4-2
DNA: TGTGCCAGCAGCCGAGGACCAGAAGGGACCACCGAGCAGTACTTC
CDR3: CASSRGPEGTTEQYF

J: TRBJ2-1
D: TRBD2
size: -
V: TRBV7-2
DNA: TGTGCCAGCAGCTCCCGGGAGGGACTCAGTTACAATGAGCAGTTCTTC
CDR3: CASSSREGLSYNEQFF

J: TRBJ2-5
D: -
size: -
V: TRBV5-1
DNA: TGCGCCAGCAGCTTGGACAGAGAGACCCAGTACTTC
CDR3: CASSLDRETQYF

J: TRBJ2-3
D: -
size: -
V: TRBV28
DNA: TGTGCCAGCAGTCTGTACACCGGGACTCATAGCACAGATACGCAGTATTTT
CDR3: CASSLYTGTHSTDTQYF

J: TRBJ2-7
D: -
size: -
V: TRBV28
DNA: TGTGCCAGCAGTTTAGCGGGATCCTACGAGCAGTACTTC
CDR3: CASSLAGSYEQYF

J: TRBJ2-7
D: -
size: -
V: TRBV5-6
DNA: TGTGCCAGCAGCTTGCAAGGGATTGAGGCCTACGAGCAGTACTTC
CDR3: CASSLQGIEAYEQYF

J: TRBJ2-1
D: -
size: -
V: TRBV18
DNA: TGTGCCAGCTCACCGCAACGGCAGAACAATGAGCAGTTCTTC
CDR3: CASSPQRQNNEQFF

J: TRBJ1-5
D: -
size: -
V: TRBV2
DNA: TGTGCCAGCAGTGATTCGGGTCTGAATCAGCCCCAGCATTTT
CDR3: CASSDSGLNQPQHF

J: TRBJ1-4
D: -
size: -
V: TRBV5-8
DNA: TGTGCCAGCAGCTTGAGATGGGGGGGCGATGGTGAAAAACTGTTTTTT
CDR3: CASSLRWGGDGEKLFF

J: TRBJ1-5
D: -
size: -
V: TRBV28
DNA: TGTGCCAGCAGCGAGAGAGATCAGCCCCAGCATTTT
CDR3: CASSERDQPQHF

J: TRBJ2-1
D: -
size: -
V: TRBV11-2
DNA: TGTGCCAGCAGAGGGGGGGGAGACAATGAGCAGTTCTTC
CDR3: CASRGGGDNEQFF

J: TRBJ2-1
D: -
size: -
V: TRBV7-8
DNA: TGTGCCAGCTTCACGAGGCCAGCGGGCGACGTGGGGGCTTACAATGAGCAGTTCTTC
CDR3: CASFTRPAGDVGAYNEQFF

J: TRBJ2-3
D: TRBD2
size: -
V: TRBV29-1
DNA: TGCAGCGTTGGTAGTAGCGGGAGAACAGATACGCAGTATTTT
CDR3: CSVGSSGRTDTQYF

J: TRBJ2-7
D: TRBD1
size: -
V: TRBV11-2
DNA: TGTGCCAGCAGCTTAGTTTGGACAGGGGGCTCCTACGAGCAGTACTTC
CDR3: CASSLVWTGGSYEQYF

J: TRBJ2-3
D: -
size: -
V: TRBV5-1
DNA: TGCGCCAGCAGCTTCGGGCGAGATACGCAGTATTTT
CDR3: CASSFGRDTQYF

J: TRBJ1-5
D: TRBD1
size: -
V: TRBV30
DNA: TGTGCCTGGGACCCAGGACAGGGCTACAATCAGCCCCAGCATTTT
CDR3: CAWDPGQGYNQPQHF

J: TRBJ2-1
D: TRBD1
size: -
V: TRBV7-9
DNA: TGTGCCAGCAGCTTAGCGACAGGGTCATACAATGAGCAGTTCTTC
CDR3: CASSLATGSYNEQFF

J: TRBJ2-7
D: TRBD1
size: -
V: TRBV5-1
DNA: TGCGCCAGCAGCCCCGGACAGGGGAGCTACGAGCAGTACTTC
CDR3: CASSPGQGSYEQYF

J: TRBJ2-7
D: -
size: -
V: TRBV6-5
DNA: TGTGCCAGCAGTACGGATTCGGGGGACTACGAGCAGTACTTC
CDR3: CASSTDSGDYEQYF

J: TRBJ1-5
D: -
size: -
V: TRBV7-6
DNA: TGTGCCAGCAGCTCTTACGGGGGGTATGACAATCAGCCCCAGCATTTT
CDR3: CASSSYGGYDNQPQHF

J: TRBJ2-2
D: TRBD2
size: -
V: TRBV9
DNA: TGTGCCAGCAGCGTAGTACGGCTAGCGGTTAACACCGGGGAGCTGTTTTTT
CDR3: CASSVVRLAVNTGELFF

J: TRBJ1-5
D: -
size: -
V: TRBV28
DNA: TGTGCCAGCAGTTTAATGGATCAGCCCCAGCATTTT
CDR3: CASSLMDQPQHF

J: TRBJ2-5
D: -
size: -
V: TRBV10-3
DNA: TGTGCCCTTTCATCAGACCAAGAGACCCAGTACTTC
CDR3: CALSSDQETQYF

J: TRBJ2-7
D: -
size: -
V: TRBV28
DNA: TGTGCCAGCAGTTTAGGACATTCATTAAGCTCCTACGAGCAGTACTTC
CDR3: CASSLGHSLSSYEQYF

J: TRBJ2-5
D: -
size: -
V: TRBV5-1
DNA: TGCGCCAGCAGCTTGGACGGGCAGGGCCAAGAGACCCAGTACTTC
CDR3: CASSLDGQGQETQYF

J: TRBJ2-7
D: -
size: -
V: TRBV18
DNA: TGTGCCAGCTCACCGCTAGGGCCGACCGTGGTCGGACCTTACGAGCAGTACTTC
CDR3: CASSPLGPTVVGPYEQYF

J: TRBJ1-1
D: TRBD1
size: -
V: TRBV12-5
DNA: TGTGCTAGTGGTCTCCAGGGGGCAGAGGTTGGCGCTTTCTTT
CDR3: CASGLQGAEVGAFF

J: TRBJ2-7
D: -
size: -
V: TRBV11-2
DNA: TGTGCCAGCAGCCAGCAGAGCGACGGGTTGAGCTCCTACGAGCAGTACTTC
CDR3: CASSQQSDGLSSYEQYF